This is a list of T cell receptor beta chains from one sample in a study of shared clonotypes between healthy human individuals. The repertoire was sequenced with immunoSEQ multiplex PCR; TCRdb's copy has only in-frame clones and lacks some. This sample carries around 2,000,000 clones, around 93% of them seen once, and the ten largest clones take around 1.7%. Sequencing used naive CD8+ T cells from PBMCs. All receptors derive from a man aged 18 to 30 in good health. Some clones in this sample may be carry-over from other donors' samples. CDR3s include the opening cysteine and the closing phenylalanine or tryptophan. D genes are given only for firm matches. Expanded clones are given a class, and other clones once, few, many or no size at all.

cdr3_aa cdr3_nt d_call v_call clone_size j_call
CASRPGTGGASYEQYF TGTGCCAGCAGGCCCGGGACAGGGGGCGCATCCTACGAGCAGTACTTC TRBD1 TRBV28 NA TRBJ2-7
CASSDGGYEQYF TGTGCCAGCAGCGACGGAGGATACGAGCAGTACTTC NA TRBV5-4 NA TRBJ2-7
CASRGDRIEGLAGNTGELFF TGTGCCAGCAGGGGGGACAGGATCGAAGGACTAGCGGGAAACACCGGGGAGCTGTTTTTT TRBD2 TRBV2 NA TRBJ2-2
CASKRRESVADTQYF TGTGCCAGCAAACGGCGGGAGTCGGTTGCAGATACGCAGTATTTT TRBD2 TRBV6-6 NA TRBJ2-3
CASSLRTSGIIYNEQFF TGTGCCAGCAGCCTCAGGACTAGCGGGATTATCTACAATGAGCAGTTCTTC TRBD2 TRBV7-2 NA TRBJ2-1
CASSQEGTTNEKLFF TGTGCCAGTAGCCAGGAGGGGACAACTAATGAAAAACTGTTTTTT NA TRBV6-5 NA TRBJ1-4
CASSLAMNTEAFF TGTGCCAGCAGCTTGGCCATGAACACTGAAGCTTTCTTT NA TRBV11-3 NA TRBJ1-1
CASSRDRGTSYEQYF TGTGCCAGCAGCCGAGACAGAGGTACCTCCTACGAGCAGTACTTC NA TRBV28 once TRBJ2-7
CASSLDIMNTEAFF TGTGCCAGCAGCCTAGACATAATGAACACTGAAGCTTTCTTT NA TRBV5-4 NA TRBJ1-1
CASRSYGFGELFF TGTGCCAGCCGAAGTTATGGGTTCGGGGAGCTGTTTTTT NA TRBV27 once TRBJ2-2
CASSILAGEGYEQYF TGTGCCAGTAGTATACTTGCGGGGGAGGGCTACGAGCAGTACTTC TRBD2 TRBV19 NA TRBJ2-7
CASSLGQGNQPQHF TGTGCCAGCAGCTTGGGACAGGGCAATCAGCCCCAGCATTTT TRBD1 TRBV7-9 NA TRBJ1-5
CASRMTGIGTGELFF TGTGCCAGCAGGATGACAGGGATTGGCACCGGGGAGCTGTTTTTT TRBD1 TRBV28 NA TRBJ2-2
CASSLETSGSNEQYF TGCGCCAGCAGCTTGGAGACTAGCGGGAGTAACGAGCAGTACTTC TRBD2 TRBV5-1 NA TRBJ2-7
CASSFRWSLNTEAFF TGTGCCAGCAGTTTCAGGTGGTCCCTGAACACTGAAGCTTTCTTT NA TRBV27 NA TRBJ1-1
CASSPGYYEQYF TGTGCCAGCAGTCCGGGGTACTACGAGCAGTACTTC NA TRBV28 NA TRBJ2-7
CASSQDTGAGNTIYF TGCGCCAGCAGCCAAGACACGGGGGCTGGAAACACCATATATTTT NA TRBV4-1 NA TRBJ1-3
CASSYSAGNTEAFF TGTGCCAGCAGTTACTCGGCAGGGAACACTGAAGCTTTCTTT NA TRBV6-6 NA TRBJ1-1